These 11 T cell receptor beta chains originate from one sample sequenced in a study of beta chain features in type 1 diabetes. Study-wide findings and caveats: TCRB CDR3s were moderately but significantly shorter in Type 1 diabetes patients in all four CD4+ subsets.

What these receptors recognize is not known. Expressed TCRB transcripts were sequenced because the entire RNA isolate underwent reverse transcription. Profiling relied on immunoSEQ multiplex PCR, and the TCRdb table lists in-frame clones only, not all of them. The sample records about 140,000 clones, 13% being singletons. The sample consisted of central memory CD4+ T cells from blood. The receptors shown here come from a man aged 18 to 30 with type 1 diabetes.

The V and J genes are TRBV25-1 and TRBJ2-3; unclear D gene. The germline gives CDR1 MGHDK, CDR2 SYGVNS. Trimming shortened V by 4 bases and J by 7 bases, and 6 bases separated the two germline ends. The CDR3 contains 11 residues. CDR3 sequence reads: CASSVEYTQYF. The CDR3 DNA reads TGTGCCAGCAGTGTTGAGTATACGCAGTATTTT.

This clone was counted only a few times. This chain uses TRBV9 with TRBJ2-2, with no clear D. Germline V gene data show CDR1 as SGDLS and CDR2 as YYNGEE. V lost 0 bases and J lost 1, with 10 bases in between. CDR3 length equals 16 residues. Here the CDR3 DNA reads TGTGCCAGCAGCGTAGAAGGCCACCGGAACACCGGGGAGCTGTTTTTT. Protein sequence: CASSVEGHRNTGELFF.

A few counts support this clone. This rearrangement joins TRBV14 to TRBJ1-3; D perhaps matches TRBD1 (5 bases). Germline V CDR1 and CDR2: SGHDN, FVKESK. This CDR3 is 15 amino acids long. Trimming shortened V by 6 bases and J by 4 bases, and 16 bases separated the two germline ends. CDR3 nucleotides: TGTGCCAGCAGTTATACCTGGGGGTTCGGAAACACCATATATTTT. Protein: CASSYTWGFGNTIYF.

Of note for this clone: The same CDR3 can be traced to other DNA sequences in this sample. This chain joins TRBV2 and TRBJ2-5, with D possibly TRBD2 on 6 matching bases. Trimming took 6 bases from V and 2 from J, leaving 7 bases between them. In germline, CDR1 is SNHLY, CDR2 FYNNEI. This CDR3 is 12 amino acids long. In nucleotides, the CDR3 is TGTGCCAGCAGGGGAGGACAAGAGACCCAGTACTTC. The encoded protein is CASRGGQETQYF.

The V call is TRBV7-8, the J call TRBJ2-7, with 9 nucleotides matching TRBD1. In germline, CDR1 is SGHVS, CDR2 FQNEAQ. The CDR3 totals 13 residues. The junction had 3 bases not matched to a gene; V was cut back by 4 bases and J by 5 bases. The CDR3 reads CASSSGQGHEQYF. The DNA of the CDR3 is TGTGCCAGCAGCTCGGGACAGGGCCACGAGCAGTACTTC.

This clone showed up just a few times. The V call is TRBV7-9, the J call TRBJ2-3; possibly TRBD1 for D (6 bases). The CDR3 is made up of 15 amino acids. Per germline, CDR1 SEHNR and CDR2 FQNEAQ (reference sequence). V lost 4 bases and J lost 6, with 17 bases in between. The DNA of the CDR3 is TGTGCCAGCAGCTCACAACGAACAGGGTTGGATACGCAGTATTTT. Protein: CASSSQRTGLDTQYF.

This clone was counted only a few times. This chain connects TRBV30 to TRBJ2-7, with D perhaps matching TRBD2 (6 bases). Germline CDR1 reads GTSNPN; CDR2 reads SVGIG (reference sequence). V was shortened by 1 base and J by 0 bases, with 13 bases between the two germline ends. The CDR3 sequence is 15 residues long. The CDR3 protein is CAWSGGYGSSYEQYF. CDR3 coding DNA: TGTGCCTGGAGTGGCGGGTACGGGAGCTCCTACGAGCAGTACTTC.

The CDR3 bases are TGCGCCAGCAGCTCGCCCACTCTAGCGTCCTACAATGAGCAGTTCTTC. It translates to CASSSPTLASYNEQFF. The chain couples TRBV5-1 to TRBJ2-1; a weak D match, TRBD2 (6 bases). The CDR3 runs to 16 residues. Deletions cut 3 bases from V and 1 base from J, with 14 bases between. Germline V CDR1 and CDR2: SGHRS, YFSETQ.

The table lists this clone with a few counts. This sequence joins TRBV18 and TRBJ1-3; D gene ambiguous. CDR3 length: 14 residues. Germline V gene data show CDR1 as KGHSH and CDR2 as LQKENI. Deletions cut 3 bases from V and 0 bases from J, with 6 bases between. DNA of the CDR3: TGTGCCAGCTCACCCGGGAGCTCTGGAAACACCATATATTTT. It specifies CASSPGSSGNTIYF.

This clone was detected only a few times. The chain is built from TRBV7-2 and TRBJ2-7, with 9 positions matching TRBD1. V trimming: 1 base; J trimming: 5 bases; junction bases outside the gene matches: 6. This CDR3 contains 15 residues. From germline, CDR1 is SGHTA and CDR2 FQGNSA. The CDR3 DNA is TGTGCCAGCAGCTTAGTCGGGACAGGGTGGGACGAGCAGTACTTC. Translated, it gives CASSLVGTGWDEQYF.

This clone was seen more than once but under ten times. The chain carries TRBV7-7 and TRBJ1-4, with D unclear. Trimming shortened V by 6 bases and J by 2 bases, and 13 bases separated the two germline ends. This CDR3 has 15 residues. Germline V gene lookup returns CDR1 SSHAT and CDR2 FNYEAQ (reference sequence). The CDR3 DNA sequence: TGTGCCAGCAGAGCCGGGGTGGGGACTAATGAAAAACTGTTTTTT. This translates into CASRAGVGTNEKLFF.